This T cell receptor (beta chain) was obtained from a study of cytomegalovirus exposure and HLA in healthy donors. Primers for the PCR totalled 60 Vbeta and 13 Jbeta. Repertoires were generated with immunoSEQ multiplex PCR, while TCRdb's copy carries only in-frame clones and drops some. The data show fewer than 200,000 clones, about 80% seen once. V lost 5 bases, J lost 5 bases, and 11 bases stayed unmatched. From germline, CDR1 is SNHLY and CDR2 FYNNEI. This CDR3 contains 15 residues. The gene calls are TRBV2 and TRBJ1-1; TRBD1 aligns across 7 bases. The TCR comes from a woman aged 50 to 60 in good health and CMV-seronegative. The sample comprised PBMCs. The CDR3 sequence is CASSYPTGFKTEAFF. The CDR3 DNA reads TGTGCCAGCAGTTACCCGACAGGGTTCAAAACTGAAGCTTTCTTT.